These T cell receptor beta chains were read from a single sample in a study of blood T cell repertoires in COVID-19. Measured with immunoSEQ multiplex PCR; TCRdb has only the in-frame clones, and not every one. The table shows 200,000 to 300,000 clones, with about 91% occurring only once. The sample consisted of PBMCs or T cells enriched from blood (not recorded which). The source of these receptors is a middle-aged woman with acute COVID-19. Each CDR3 is given with its conserved first and last residue.

TRBV28	TRBJ1-3	CASSGGFSGNTIYF
TRBV9	TRBJ2-3	CASSAGTSGPDTQYF
TRBV5-5	TRBJ1-3	CASSLEGTGRGNTIYF
TRBV5-1	TRBJ1-2	CASSLGQGGNGYTF
TRBV11-1	TRBJ2-7	CASSHRSYRSYEQYF
TRBV5-1	TRBJ1-3	CASSTGGAAGNTIYF
TRBV30	TRBJ2-7	CAWSVRDRGNF
TRBV19	TRBJ2-3	CASSSRRGSTDTQYF
TRBV6-4	TRBJ1-2	CASSTGDANYGYTF
TRBV7-8	TRBJ1-5	CASSLRDINQPQHF
TRBV18	TRBJ1-1	CASSMGGQPSGAFF
TRBV9	TRBJ2-6	CASSVSTQGPSSGANVLTF
TRBV5-4	TRBJ1-5	CASSLTPYSNQPQHF
TRBV6-2/TRBV6-3	TRBJ1-1	CASSLTGEGTEAFF
TRBV7-2	TRBJ2-5	CASSFGSGREETQYF
TRBV10-3	TRBJ2-1	CAITRGRENEQFF
TRBV24-1	TRBJ1-5	CATSDGQGATGNQPQHF
TRBV11-2	TRBJ1-1	CASSSSFEAFF
TRBV9	TRBJ2-3	CASSVGDRGNTDTQYF
TRBV7-2	TRBJ1-5	CASSYTTGGGQPQHF
TRBV30	TRBJ2-5	CAWSVAWGETQYF
TRBV4-3	TRBJ1-2	CASSQDRDYGYTF
TRBV7-2	TRBJ2-7	CASSLQTGATYEQYF
TRBV6-6	TRBJ1-6	CASSYRDSNSPLHF
TRBV11-2	TRBJ1-1	CASSLPRQSEAFF
TRBV5-1	TRBJ2-2	CASSSAGTLNTGELFF
TRBV7-9	TRBJ2-1	CASSFTSRVGDEQFF
TRBV7-9	TRBJ1-1	CASSLALGVSMNTEAFF
TRBV5-4	TRBJ2-2	CASSLSGLGTGELFF
TRBV6-5	TRBJ2-7	CASSPRTGSSYEQYF
TRBV10-3	TRBJ1-1	CAIITGGQAFF
TRBV18	TRBJ2-5	CASSLPVRETQYF
TRBV18	TRBJ1-2	CASSPQGGFRNNYGYTF
TRBV18	TRBJ1-2	CASSWDDRGRGYGYTF
TRBV5-4	TRBJ1-4	CASSSPGQSSNEKLFF
TRBV4-3	TRBJ1-3	CASSQELSSGNTIYF
TRBV20-1	TRBJ2-1	CSVSVGRGGTSYNEQFF
TRBV19	TRBJ1-4	CASRAAGAATNEKLFF
TRBV12-3/TRBV12-4	TRBJ2-5	CASSLRGETQYF
TRBV5-1	TRBJ1-3	CASSGGASGNTIYF
TRBV5-1	TRBJ2-1	CASSLGSGVSNEQFF
TRBV2	TRBJ2-3	CASSDWRLAGSTDTQYF